The 8 T cell receptor beta chains presented below share a single source sample, sequenced in a study of cytomegalovirus exposure and HLA in healthy donors. Primers: 60 Vbeta forward and 13 Jbeta reverse. The assay was immunoSEQ multiplex PCR, and TCRdb's table has in-frame clones only and misses some. The table records fewer than 140,000 clones, 75% of them present only once. The sample comprised PBMCs. The receptors come from a man in his forties in good health and CMV-seronegative.

V usage is TRBV11-2 and J usage is TRBJ1-2; D not certain. The CDR3 extends over 12 amino acids. V gave up 5 bases and J gave up 5 bases, with 9 bases separating them. Germline V gives CDR1 SGHAT, CDR2 FQNNGV. The CDR3 nucleotides are TGTGCCAGCAGCACGCAGGTTTATGGCTACACCTTC. Encoded protein: CASSTQVYGYTF.

The chain uses TRBV6-1 and TRBJ2-3; tentative D call: TRBD2 (6 bases). From germline, CDR1 is MNHNS and CDR2 SASEGT. Trimming shortened V by 3 bases and J by 5 bases, and 9 bases separated the two germline ends. The CDR3 has 13 amino acids. The CDR3 here is CASSDREEDTQYF. DNA for the CDR3: TGTGCCAGCAGTGATAGGGAGGAAGATACGCAGTATTTT.

CDR3 loop: CASSDGLATETQYF. CDR3 bases: TGTGCCAGCAGTGACGGACTAGCGACAGAGACCCAGTACTTC. This sequence joins TRBV6-1 and TRBJ2-5; 9 bases agree with TRBD2. Germline V gene lookup returns CDR1 MNHNS and CDR2 SASEGT. The trim removed 3 bases at V and 4 bases at J, leaving 3 bases unmatched. The length of the CDR3 is 14 residues.

The chain recombines TRBV9 with TRBJ1-3; weak D call: TRBD1 (5 bases). The CDR3 is 15 residues long. Deletions cut 1 base from V and 3 bases from J, with 11 bases between. The V gene's germline CDR1 is SGDLS and CDR2 YYNGEE. CDR3 DNA sequence: TGTGCCAGCAGCGTATCGGGGGGAATTGGAAACACCATATATTTT. Protein product: CASSVSGGIGNTIYF.

The chain is built from TRBV6-6 and TRBJ2-2; 9 bases agree with TRBD2. The CDR3 is made up of 16 amino acids. The V gene's germline CDR1 is MNHNY and CDR2 SVGAGI (reference sequence). V shed 5 bases, J shed 0 bases, and the junction held 4 bases outside the gene matches. The CDR3 spells CASSPSGAPNTGELFF. The CDR3 DNA is TGTGCCAGCAGTCCTAGCGGGGCTCCGAACACCGGGGAGCTGTTTTTT.

J is TRBJ1-6 and V is TRBV5-6; TRBD1 might be the D (5 bases). Trimming stripped 1 base from V and 2 bases from J, with 7 bases between. The germline gives CDR1 SGHDT, CDR2 YYEEEE. The CDR3 sequence is 15 residues long. The CDR3 DNA reads TGTGCCAGCAGCTTGTGGGGGGCCTATAATTCACCCCTCCACTTT. Translation gives CASSLWGAYNSPLHF.

The V call is TRBV6-5, the J call TRBJ2-7; 9 nucleotides match TRBD2. Germline trimming cut 8 bases from V and 7 bases from J; bases unmatched to any gene: 15. The CDR3 runs to 15 residues. Germline CDR1 MNHEY, CDR2 SVGAGI. In nucleotides, the CDR3 is TGTGCCAGCTCCTCCCAAGCGGGGGGTCCTAGGGAGCAGTACTTC. This gives the protein CASSSQAGGPREQYF.

The CDR3 sequence: CASSPGGGYGTGELFF. CDR3 DNA: TGTGCCAGTAGCCCGGGGGGGGGATATGGTACCGGGGAGCTGTTTTTT. This chain joins TRBV19 and TRBJ2-2; 8 bases agree with TRBD2. Germline lookup yields CDR1 LNHDA and CDR2 SQIVND (reference sequence). CDR3 length: 16 amino acids. J was trimmed by 5 bases and V by 6 bases; bases with no gene match: 11.